This TCR beta chain was captured by sequencing in a study of cytomegalovirus exposure and HLA in healthy donors. Notes on the study in general: For cytomegalovirus status, the classifier reportedly gave diagnoses with high specificity and sensitivity. In vitro assays verified that three CMV-associated chains recognized CMV antigens specifically.

As regards this clone: Its specificity is unknown.

PCR amplification relied on 60 Vbeta primers (plus 13 Jbeta primers). Clones were read by immunoSEQ multiplex PCR, and TCRdb kept only the in-frame ones, dropping some. Seen here are approximately 100,000 clones, around nine tenths observed once, and the top ten hold over 8.5%. Germline V gives CDR1 MGHRA, CDR2 YSYEKL. Trimming removed 1 base from V and 4 bases from J, with 13 bases in between. This CDR3 is 15 amino acids long. The chain combines TRBV4-1 with TRBJ1-2; the D gene is possibly TRBD1 (5 bases). The TCR sequence derives from a man younger than 45 in good health and CMV-seropositive. The sample taken for sequencing was PBMCs. CDR3 region: CASSQGGGDFYGYTF. The CDR3 DNA is TGCGCCAGCAGCCAAGGGGGCGGGGATTTCTATGGCTACACCTTC.